The entry below gives a single T cell receptor (beta chain) sequence along with its context. The target antigen is unknown. Other DNA sequences in this sample translate to the same CDR3. Sequenced by immunoSEQ multiplex PCR; TCRdb stores in-frame clones only, minus some. The profile shows 300,000 or so clones, roughly 71% of them singletons. This record comes from a study of cytotoxic CD8 clonotypes in ibrutinib-treated CLL. General observations from the study: Sampling times, which were not matched between the groups, differed between sustained-remission patients and progressing patients. Elevated clonality accompanied ibrutinib response, with a return toward baseline values at progression. Public clonotypes were seen rarely and were contracted or stable on treatment.

The material sequenced was PBMCs, taken after 36 months of ibrutinib treatment. The sequence was obtained from a human donor with chronic lymphocytic leukemia.

The chain's CDR3 is CASSLPGTDTQYF. The CDR3 bases are TGTGCCAGCAGTTTGCCAGGGACAGATACGCAGTATTTT. This chain uses TRBV28 with TRBJ2-3, with D possibly being TRBD1 (5 bases). The ends were cut back, 3 bases at V and 3 bases at J, with 7 bases in the middle. The CDR3 has 13 residues. Germline lookup yields CDR1 MDHEN and CDR2 SYDVKM.